These 27 T cell receptor beta chains originate from one sample sequenced in a study of CXCR3-negative and CXCR3-positive naive CD8 T cells. Findings and caveats of the study: More hydrophobic TRB CDR3s occurred in CXCR3-positive than in CXCR3-negative naive cells.

Libraries of TRB cDNA were made by 5' RACE and carried UMIs. TCRdb re-called the 5' RACE reads; every CDR3 protein appears as one record, without DNA. With 150,000 to 180,000 distinct CDR3 sequences in the sample, the ten largest clones hold about 0.44%. These receptors' targets are unknown. Sequencing was done on a sample of naive CXCR3+ CD8+ T cells from blood. Subset in this sample: CD45RO-CCR7+CD27+CD95- naive CD8+ T cells expressing CXCR3 (TNR3+). These receptors all stem from a human donor in good health. Some clones in this sample may be carry-over from other donors' samples.

The chain joins TRBV10-2 to TRBJ2-3; the D call from TCRdb, TRBD2, cannot be confirmed without DNA. The CDR3 length is 18 residues. The germline V gene encodes CDR1 WSHSY and CDR2 SAAADI. CDR3 protein: CASSESKTDLAGADTQYF.

The chain couples TRBV18 to TRBJ1-2; the TCRdb D gene call, TRBD1, has no DNA to confirm it. Germline CDR1 is KGHSH and CDR2 is LQKENI. This CDR3 has 13 amino acids. CDR3 region: CASSPGGYDGYTF.

The V gene is TRBV29-1, the J gene TRBJ2-7. CDR3 size: 13 residues. The germline gives CDR1 SQVTM, CDR2 ANQGSEA. The CDR3 region is CSVEVAGLYEQYF.

The chain joins TRBV11-2 to TRBJ2-6. The germline CDR1 and CDR2 sequences are SGHAT and FQNNGV. CDR3 length: 20 amino acids. The CDR3 region is CASIRVGGWRGFSGANVLTF.

The rearrangement uses TRBV5-1 and TRBJ2-5; TCRdb picks TRBD2, but there is no DNA to check that call. Per the germline V gene, CDR1 is SGHRS and CDR2 is YFSETQ. This CDR3 is 13 amino acids long. The CDR3: CASRLPSEETQYF.

The chain recombines TRBV21-1 with TRBJ2-7; the TCRdb D gene call, TRBD2, has no DNA to confirm it. TRBV21-1 is termed a pseudogene. The CDR3 consists of 14 residues. The CDR3: CARRAGRQDYEQYF.

The chain recombines TRBV14 with TRBJ2-3. The CDR3 covers 16 residues. Germline CDR1 and CDR2: SGHDN and FVKESK. The CDR3 reads CASSQVGPKSPDTQYF.

The chain recombines TRBV29-1 with TRBJ2-1. CDR1 SQVTM and CDR2 ANQGSEA come from the germline V gene. The CDR3 consists of 13 residues. The CDR3 loop reads CSVERGWDNEQFF.

This chain connects TRBV28 to TRBJ1-5. Germline lookup yields CDR1 MDHEN and CDR2 SYDVKM. This CDR3 region has 14 residues. The CDR3 is CASSLGNSNQPQHF.

This chain connects TRBV27 to TRBJ2-1; without DNA, the TCRdb call of TRBD1 cannot be checked. Germline V CDR1 and CDR2: MNHEY, SMNVEV (reference sequence). CDR3 size: 15 residues. CDR3 protein: CASSLYGGAYNEQFF.

This sequence joins TRBV7-8 and TRBJ1-2. This CDR3 region has 19 residues. In germline, CDR1 is SGHVS, CDR2 FQNEAQ. The chain's CDR3 is CASSLYRLIGRAPNYGYTF. Filled out from reference TRBV7-8 and TRBJ1-2, the complete variable domain reads GAGVSQSPRYKVAKRGQDVALRCDPISGHVSLFWYQQALGQGPEFLTYFQNEAQLDKSGLPSDRFFAERPEGSVSTLKIQRTQQEDSAVYLCASSLYRLIGRAPNYGYTFGSGTRLTVV.

The V gene is TRBV5-1, the J gene TRBJ2-5; TCRdb reports TRBD2, a call that lacks DNA to check it against. This CDR3 spans 16 amino acids. Germline CDR1 SGHRS, CDR2 YFSETQ. CDR3 amino acids: CASSPGAGVFPETQYF.

The V call is TRBV5-6, the J call TRBJ2-7. This CDR3 has 13 amino acids. Looked up from germline, CDR1 is SGHDT and CDR2 is YYEEEE. The CDR3 is CASSHKTSYEQYF.

The V and J genes are TRBV29-1 and TRBJ1-6; no DNA is available, so the TRBD1 call from TCRdb remains unchecked. The CDR3 contains 12 residues. Germline V lookup: CDR1 SQVTM, CDR2 ANQGSEA. This CDR3 is CSVEDPGQAKVF.

V usage is TRBV7-3 and J usage is TRBJ2-7; the D call from TCRdb, TRBD1, cannot be confirmed without DNA. Germline V gives CDR1 SGHTA, CDR2 FQGTGA. The length of the CDR3 is 14 residues. The CDR3: CASSLDRGKGEQYF. Combining the CDR3 with reference TRBV7-3 and TRBJ2-7 gives the whole variable domain GAGVSQTPSNKVTEKGKYVELRCDPISGHTALYWYRQSLGQGPEFLIYFQGTGAADDSGLPNDRFFAVRPEGSVSTLKIQRTERGDSAVYLCASSLDRGKGEQYFGPGTRLTVT.

This rearrangement joins TRBV29-1 to TRBJ2-1. Germline CDR1 is SQVTM and CDR2 is ANQGSEA. This CDR3 region has 11 residues. Here the CDR3 reads CSVGTYNEQFF.

The chain carries TRBV6-2 or TRBV6-3 and TRBJ2-7; TCRdb lists TRBD1, though no DNA is available to test this call. The length of the CDR3 is 12 residues. Germline V gives CDR1 MNHEY, CDR2 SVGEGT. The CDR3 sequence: CASSPLGGEQYF.

V usage is TRBV21-1 and J usage is TRBJ2-5; there is no DNA to check the TCRdb D call of TRBD1. TRBV21-1 is assigned pseudogene status. CDR3 length equals 14 residues. CDR3 region: CASSKTGVRETQYF.

This chain joins TRBV7-8 and TRBJ2-5. This CDR3 region has 11 residues. Germline CDR1 reads SGHVS; CDR2 reads FQNEAQ. The CDR3 region is CASHSSETQYF.

This CDR3 is CASSLRLGANTEAFF. V is TRBV5-1 and J is TRBJ1-1; the D gene TCRdb calls, TRBD1, cannot be checked with no DNA. Looked up from germline, CDR1 is SGHRS and CDR2 is YFSETQ. The CDR3 has 15 residues.

The J gene is TRBJ1-1, the V gene TRBV7-6. CDR3 length: 14 amino acids. Looked up from germline, CDR1 is SGHVS and CDR2 is FNYEAQ. The chain's CDR3 is CASSLSDGDTEAFF.

The chain is built from TRBV5-4 and TRBJ2-7; no DNA is available, so the TRBD1 call from TCRdb remains unchecked. Germline V gene lookup returns CDR1 SGHNT and CDR2 YYREEE (reference sequence). The CDR3 has 13 residues. The CDR3 is CASGKTGRYEQYF.

V gene TRBV29-1 combines with J gene TRBJ2-1; TCRdb's assignment of TRBD1 cannot be checked, as there is no DNA. Germline-derived CDR1 and CDR2 are SQVTM and ANQGSEA. This CDR3 contains 14 residues. CDR3: CSVDGISGSNEQFF.

The V and J genes are TRBV27 and TRBJ2-2. Per the germline V gene, CDR1 is MNHEY and CDR2 is SMNVEV (reference sequence). This CDR3 contains 14 residues. The CDR3 here is CASSLSPDTGELFF.

This chain joins TRBV27 and TRBJ2-1; the D gene TCRdb calls, TRBD1, cannot be checked with no DNA. In germline, CDR1 is MNHEY, CDR2 SMNVEV (reference sequence). CDR3 size: 15 residues. CDR3 amino acids: CASGYRESSYNEQLF.

The chain combines TRBV12-3 or TRBV12-4 with TRBJ1-2; TCRdb calls TRBD1, which cannot be checked without DNA. The CDR3 loop spans 15 amino acids. The CDR3: CASSHGRGENYGYTF.

The V call is TRBV4-3, the J call TRBJ2-7. CDR1 and CDR2 (germline): LGHNA, YSLEER. CDR3 length equals 15 residues. CDR3: CASSQDVLGSYEQCF.